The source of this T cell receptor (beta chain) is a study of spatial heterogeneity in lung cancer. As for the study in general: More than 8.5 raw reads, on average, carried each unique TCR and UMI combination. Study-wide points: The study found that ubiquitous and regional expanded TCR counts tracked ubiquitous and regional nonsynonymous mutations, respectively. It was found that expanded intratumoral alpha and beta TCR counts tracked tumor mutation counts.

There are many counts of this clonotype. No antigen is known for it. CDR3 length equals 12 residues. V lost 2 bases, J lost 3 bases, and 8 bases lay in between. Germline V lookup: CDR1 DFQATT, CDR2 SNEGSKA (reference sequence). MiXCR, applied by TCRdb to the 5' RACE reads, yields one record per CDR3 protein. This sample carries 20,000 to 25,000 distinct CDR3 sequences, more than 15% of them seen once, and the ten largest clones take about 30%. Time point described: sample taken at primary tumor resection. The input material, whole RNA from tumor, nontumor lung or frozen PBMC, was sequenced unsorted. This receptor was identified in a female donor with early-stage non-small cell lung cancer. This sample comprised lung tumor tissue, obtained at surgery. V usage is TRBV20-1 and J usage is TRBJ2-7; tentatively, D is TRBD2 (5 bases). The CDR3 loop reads CSARLRDYEQYF. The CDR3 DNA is TGCAGTGCTAGATTGAGGGACTACGAGCAGTACTTC.